A selection of T cell receptor beta chains follows, all from one sample in a study of blood T cell repertoires in COVID-19. Assay: immunoSEQ multiplex PCR; the TCRdb copy retains only in-frame clones and omits some. The repertoire consists of under 350,000 clones, with 65% to 90% occurring once and the leading ten covering around 7.2%. Input material: peripheral blood. These receptors all stem from a human donor in a cohort sampled during active COVID-19. Each CDR3 is given with its conserved first and last residue. D genes are given only for firm matches. Not all rows give a size; the values are once, few, many and, for expanded clones, a class.

clone_size	j_call	v_call	d_call	cdr3_aa	cdr3_nt
NA	TRBJ1-5	TRBV10-2	NA	CASSESGAVNQPQHF	TGCGCCAGCAGTGAGTCGGGGGCAGTTAATCAGCCCCAGCATTTT
NA	TRBJ2-3	TRBV30	NA	CAWTPRGIWADTQYF	TGTGCCTGGACCCCACGAGGGATCTGGGCAGATACGCAGTATTTT
NA	TRBJ2-1	TRBV5-1	TRBD2	CASSPRGDSYNEQFF	TGCGCCAGCAGCCCGCGGGGGGACTCCTACAATGAGCAGTTCTTC
NA	TRBJ2-7	TRBV19	NA	CASSIGISYEQYF	TGTGCCAGTAGTATCGGGATCTCCTACGAGCAGTACTTC
NA	TRBJ1-1	TRBV5-4	TRBD1	CASSETGVNTEAFF	TGTGCCAGCAGCGAGACAGGGGTGAACACTGAAGCTTTCTTT
NA	TRBJ1-6	TRBV4-2	NA	CASSQDQDRLNSPLHF	TGTGCCAGCAGCCAAGACCAAGACAGGCTTAATTCACCCCTCCACTTT
NA	TRBJ2-5	TRBV10-3	NA	CAIGQQETQYF	TGTGCCATCGGGCAGCAAGAGACCCAGTACTTC
few	TRBJ1-1	TRBV30	NA	CAWSVGLMNTEAFF	TGTGCCTGGAGTGTTGGGCTGATGAACACTGAAGCTTTCTTT
NA	TRBJ1-4	TRBV7-9	NA	CASSPGMGEKLFF	TGTGCCAGCAGCCCAGGGATGGGTGAAAAACTGTTTTTT
few	TRBJ2-3	TRBV19	TRBD2	CASKSGGADTQYF	TGTGCCAGTAAGAGCGGGGGGGCCGATACGCAGTATTTT
NA	TRBJ1-2	TRBV12-3/TRBV12-4	TRBD1	CATTRQGGYGYTF	TGTGCCACAACTCGACAGGGAGGCTATGGCTACACCTTC